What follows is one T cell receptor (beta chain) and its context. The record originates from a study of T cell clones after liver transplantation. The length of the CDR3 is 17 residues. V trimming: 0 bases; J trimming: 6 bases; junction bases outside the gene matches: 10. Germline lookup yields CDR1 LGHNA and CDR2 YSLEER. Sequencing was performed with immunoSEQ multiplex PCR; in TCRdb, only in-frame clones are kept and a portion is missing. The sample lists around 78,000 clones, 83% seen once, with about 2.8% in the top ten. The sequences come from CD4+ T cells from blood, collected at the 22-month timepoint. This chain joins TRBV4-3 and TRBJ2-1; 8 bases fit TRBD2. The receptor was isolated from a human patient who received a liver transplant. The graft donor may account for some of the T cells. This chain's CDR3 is CASSQEGLAGLGNEQFF. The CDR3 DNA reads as TGCGCCAGCAGCCAAGAAGGTTTAGCGGGGCTTGGCAATGAGCAGTTCTTC.